Shown below are 20 T cell receptor beta chains from a single sample sequenced in a study of beta chain features in type 1 diabetes. Regarding the study as a whole: Among all four CD4+ subsets, Type 1 diabetes patients had TCRB CDR3s that were moderately but significantly shorter.

Antigens of these TCRs are unknown. Expressed TCRB transcripts were sequenced because the entire RNA isolate underwent reverse transcription. Measured with immunoSEQ multiplex PCR; TCRdb has only the in-frame clones, and not every one. The sample has 280,000 or so clones, 15% seen once. The sample taken for sequencing was naive CD4+ T cells from blood. These receptor sequences come from a man between 18 and 29 years old with type 1 diabetes.

The chain carries TRBV5-4 and TRBJ2-1, with 7 bases lining up with TRBD2. The CDR3 has 15 amino acids. Germline-derived CDR1 and CDR2 are SGHNT and YYREEE (reference sequence). Losses at the gene ends were 4 bases for V and 5 bases for J; bases not matched to a gene: 9. The CDR3 coding sequence is TGTGCCAGCAGCGCCACTAGCGCTCATAACAATGAGCAGTTCTTC. It yields the protein CASSATSAHNNEQFF.

This chain uses TRBV19 with TRBJ1-6; 9 bases agree with TRBD1. The CDR3 length is 17 residues. With V trimmed by 1 base and J by 8 bases, 9 bases remained unmatched. Germline assignment: CDR1 LNHDA and CDR2 SQIVND (reference sequence). The CDR3 nucleotides are TGTGCCAGTAGTATAGTCACCGGGACAGGGAATGATTCACCCCTCCACTTT. Encoded protein: CASSIVTGTGNDSPLHF.

There are a few counts of this clone. V and J are TRBV30 and TRBJ1-3; 7 bases are shared with TRBD1. Trimming cost V 7 bases and J 0 bases; bases outside gene matches: 6. The CDR3 is 14 amino acids. Germline CDR1 and CDR2: GTSNPN and SVGIG (reference sequence). The CDR3 DNA is TGTGCCTCATCCCGGGACAGCTCTGGAAACACCATATATTTT. Protein product: CASSRDSSGNTIYF.

There are a few counts of this clone. The V gene is TRBV2, the J gene TRBJ2-3; 7 nucleotides line up with TRBD1. Looked up from germline, CDR1 is SNHLY and CDR2 is FYNNEI. Trimming at V came to 1 base and at J to 0 bases, leaving 1 base not matched to a gene. CDR3 length: 15 residues. CDR3 loop: CASSEEGQSTDTQYF. CDR3 DNA: TGTGCCAGCAGTGAAGAGGGACAGAGCACAGATACGCAGTATTTT.

This chain links TRBV7-6 with TRBJ1-4; TRBD1 aligns across 7 bases. V dropped 5 bases and J dropped 3; count of bases not matched to a gene: 6. Germline V gene data show CDR1 as SGHVS and CDR2 as FNYEAQ. CDR3 length: 15 residues. CDR3 protein: CASSETGLANEKLFF. In DNA form, the CDR3 reads TGTGCCAGCAGCGAGACAGGGTTAGCTAATGAAAAACTGTTTTTT. The full variable domain, with the rest looked up from reference TRBV7-6 and TRBJ1-4, is GAGVSQSPRYKVTKRGQDVALRCDPISGHVSLYWYRQALGQGPEFLTYFNYEAQQDKSGLPNDRFSAERPEGSISTLTIQRTEQRDSAMYRCASSETGLANEKLFFGSGTQLSVL.

This clone was seen a handful of times. The genes are TRBV11-2 and TRBJ2-5, with 9 bases matching TRBD1. With V trimmed by 4 bases and J by 6 bases, 3 bases remained unmatched. The CDR3 has 13 amino acids. Germline V gene lookup returns CDR1 SGHAT and CDR2 FQNNGV. This CDR3 is CASSSDRGQTQYF. The CDR3 DNA reads TGTGCCAGCAGCTCGGACAGGGGACAGACCCAGTACTTC. Together with reference TRBV11-2 and TRBJ2-5, the CDR3 gives the full variable domain: EAGVAQSPRYKIIEKRQSVAFWCNPISGHATLYWYQQILGQGPKLLIQFQNNGVVDDSQLPKDRFSAERLKGVDSTLKIQPAKLEDSAVYLCASSSDRGQTQYFGPGTRLLVL.

Here the CDR3 DNA reads TGTGCCAGCAGTATGAGCGGCGGCACAGATACGCAGTATTTT. As protein: CASSMSGGTDTQYF. The chain carries TRBV6-5 and TRBJ2-3; possibly TRBD2 for D (5 bases). Germline V gives CDR1 MNHEY, CDR2 SVGAGI. The CDR3 loop spans 14 amino acids. V lost 5 bases, J lost 1 base, and 10 bases lay in between.

The chain is built from TRBV25-1 and TRBJ2-3, with a possible D match to TRBD1 (6 bases). This CDR3 comprises 12 residues. Deletions cut 5 bases from V and 8 bases from J, with 11 bases between. The germline gives CDR1 MGHDK, CDR2 SYGVNS. CDR3 region: CASSNTGTTQYF. The DNA of the CDR3 is TGTGCCAGCAGTAACACAGGGACTACGCAGTATTTT.

A word on this clone: Other DNA sequences of this sample code for an identical CDR3. J is TRBJ2-5 and V is TRBV7-2; D not certain. Germline V CDR1 and CDR2: SGHTA, FQGNSA. V was clipped by 0 bases and J by 4 bases, with 3 bases between them. CDR3 length: 12 residues. The CDR3 region is CASSLARETQYF. The CDR3 DNA is TGTGCCAGCAGCTTAGCGCGAGAGACCCAGTACTTC.

This clone was observed a few times. The V gene is TRBV4-3, the J gene TRBJ2-5; 7 bases line up with TRBD1. The CDR3 length is 14 residues. Germline V gene sequence: CDR1 LGHNA, CDR2 YSLEER. The trim removed 4 bases at V and 1 base at J, leaving 3 bases unmatched. The DNA for the CDR3 is TGCGCCAGCAGCCTACGGGACAGCCAAGAGACCCAGTACTTC. Amino acid sequence: CASSLRDSQETQYF.

The chain employs TRBV28 and TRBJ2-5, with D tentatively TRBD2 (6 bases). The V gene's germline CDR1 is MDHEN and CDR2 SYDVKM. V lost 7 bases and J 5 bases, leaving 14 bases between the germline ends. This CDR3 has 13 residues. CDR3 residues: CASKIGTRETQYF. CDR3 coding DNA: TGTGCCAGCAAGATCGGGACTCGTGAGACCCAGTACTTC.

This clone was recorded a few times. The chain is built from TRBV28 and TRBJ2-2; D might be TRBD2 (6 bases). Germline CDR1 MDHEN, CDR2 SYDVKM. The V gene lost 6 bases and the J gene lost 2 bases, with 16 bases spanning the gap. CDR3 length: 16 amino acids. CDR3 region: CASRTTPGDNTGELFF. CDR3 nucleotide sequence: TGTGCCAGCAGGACTACTCCGGGGGATAACACCGGGGAGCTGTTTTTT.

The chain has TRBV7-8 and TRBJ1-5, with D hard to call. The germline V and J ends were trimmed by 4 bases and 4 bases, with 5 bases remaining between them. CDR1 and CDR2 (germline): SGHVS, FQNEAQ. The CDR3 is made up of 12 amino acids. The CDR3 nucleotides are TGTGCCAGCAGCTCGCAGAATCAGCCCCAGCATTTT. Translation gives CASSSQNQPQHF.

The chain recombines TRBV27 with TRBJ2-7, with D unclear. Per germline, CDR1 MNHEY and CDR2 SMNVEV (reference sequence). The CDR3 length is 14 residues. The V gene lost 3 bases and the J gene lost 13 bases, with 22 bases spanning the gap. For the CDR3, the DNA is TGTGCCAGCAGTTTGTCTCCCTTGACACGACACGCTTACTTC. This translates into CASSLSPLTRHAYF.

The gene calls are TRBV7-2 and TRBJ2-7; D might be TRBD1 (6 bases). The CDR3 sequence is 15 residues long. Per the germline V gene, CDR1 is SGHTA and CDR2 is FQGNSA. V was pared by 2 bases and J by 0 bases, with 11 bases between. CDR3 sequence (DNA): TGTGCCAGCAGCTTATCGACAGGCAGCTCCTACGAGCAGTACTTC. It is translated as CASSLSTGSSYEQYF.

This clone was seen only a few times. V gene TRBV11-1 combines with J gene TRBJ2-7; 11 bases match TRBD2. J lost 3 bases, V lost 5 bases, and 15 bases had no gene match. The CDR3 totals 18 residues. CDR1 and CDR2 (germline): SGHAT, FQDESV (reference sequence). CDR3 DNA: TGTGCCAGCAGCAAGACTGTTACTAGCGGGAGCGGGAGCTACGAGCAGTACTTC. Translated, it gives CASSKTVTSGSGSYEQYF.

This clone was detected only a few times. The chain has TRBV25-1 and TRBJ2-1; D gene uncertain. Trimming shortened V by 5 bases and J by 7 bases, and 9 bases separated the two germline ends. In germline, CDR1 is MGHDK, CDR2 SYGVNS. CDR3 length equals 12 residues. CDR3 DNA: TGTGCCAGCAGTCAGCGCCAAAATGAGCAGTTCTTC. This translates into CASSQRQNEQFF.

This clone was counted between two and nine times. The gene calls are TRBV5-1 and TRBJ2-5, with TRBD2 identical over 8 bases. Germline V lookup: CDR1 SGHRS, CDR2 YFSETQ. J was trimmed by 4 bases and V by 0 bases; bases with no gene match: 2. The CDR3 runs to 14 residues. The CDR3 DNA reads as TGCGCCAGCAGCTTGGGAGGGACTAGAGAGACCCAGTACTTC. Translating gives CASSLGGTRETQYF.

This clone has just a few counts. The V gene is TRBV7-2, the J gene TRBJ2-5; 12 positions agree with TRBD2. Germline V gives CDR1 SGHTA, CDR2 FQGNSA. Germline trimming cut 8 bases from V and 5 bases from J; bases unmatched to any gene: 15. The length of the CDR3 is 17 residues. DNA for the CDR3: TGTGCCAGCCTTCTCCTAGCGGGGGGGCAAAGGAGGGAGACCCAGTACTTC. Its protein product is CASLLLAGGQRRETQYF. The whole variable domain, filled in from reference TRBV7-2 and TRBJ2-5, reads GAGVSQSPSNKVTEKGKDVELRCDPISGHTALYWYRQSLGQGLEFLIYFQGNSAPDKSGLPSDRFSAERTGGSVSTLTIQRTQQEDSAVYLCASLLLAGGQRRETQYFGPGTRLLVL.

V is TRBV28 and J is TRBJ1-5, with D uncertain. V lost 5 bases to trimming and J lost 3 bases, with 5 bases between them. Per germline, CDR1 MDHEN and CDR2 SYDVKM. The CDR3 totals 12 residues. The CDR3 reads CASSTLNQPQHF. The CDR3 region has the DNA TGTGCCAGCAGTACTCTCAATCAGCCCCAGCATTTT.